These 15 T cell receptor beta chains were all obtained from the same sample, sequenced in a study of naive and memory T cell subsets. Overall study results and limits: A few larger clonotypes appeared in naive repertoires, especially CD8, possibly memory cells re-expressing CD45RA.

The beta constant-region primer was an equimolar mix of two oligonucleotides covering TRBC1 and TRBC2. Nested alpha and beta constant-region primers with the SP2 primer drove four PCR rounds on ligated cDNA. TCRdb reanalysed the UMI-ligation and nested PCR reads using MiXCR and keeps one entry per CDR3 protein. The table records about 90,000 distinct CDR3 sequences, around 10% of them present only once. Their antigens are not known. The sequencing input was naive CD4+ T cells from blood. The source is a human donor in good health.

J is TRBJ1-5 and V is TRBV16; D unclear. The ends were cut back, 2 bases at V and 2 bases at J, with 13 bases in the middle. The CDR3 loop spans 16 amino acids. Germline V gene sequence: CDR1 KGHSY, CDR2 FQNENV. CDR3 DNA: TGTGCCAGCAGCCAAGGGGTGGGAGGAGGCAATCAGCCCCAGCATTTT. Amino acid sequence: CASSQGVGGGNQPQHF.

This clonotype was counted ten times or more. The genes are TRBV11-2 and TRBJ1-6; 7 bases map to TRBD1. With V trimmed by 4 bases and J by 6 bases, 3 bases remained unmatched. CDR1 is SGHAT and CDR2 is FQNNGV in the germline V gene. The CDR3 is 14 residues long. The CDR3, as DNA: TGTGCCAGCAGCTCTGGGACAGCTAATTCACCCCTCCACTTT. Its protein product is CASSSGTANSPLHF.

This clonotype was seen only a few times. The chain joins TRBV28 to TRBJ1-2, with 7 bases identical to TRBD1. V gave up 2 bases and J gave up 5 bases; unmatched junction bases: 8. CDR3 length equals 15 residues. In germline, CDR1 is MDHEN, CDR2 SYDVKM. The CDR3 here is CASSLGTENRYGYTF. CDR3 sequence (DNA): TGTGCCAGCAGTTTAGGGACAGAAAACCGGTATGGCTACACCTTC.

DNA of the CDR3: TGTGCCAGCAGTGAAGCGGGACGGGATCGCCAGCCCCAGCATTTT. It specifies CASSEAGRDRQPQHF. V usage is TRBV2 and J usage is TRBJ1-5; tentative D call: TRBD1 (5 bases). V was trimmed by 0 bases and J by 7 bases, leaving 13 bases between them. CDR1 and CDR2 from the germline V gene are SNHLY and FYNNEI. This CDR3 has 15 residues.

The genes are TRBV12-3 or TRBV12-4 and TRBJ1-3; D unclear. V lost 8 bases and J lost 2, with 13 bases in between. The CDR3 contains 14 residues. The CDR3 DNA follows: TGTGCCAGCGGTCCAGAGAGGGCTGGAAACACCATATATTTT. Amino acids: CASGPERAGNTIYF.

This clonotype was found many times. The chain uses TRBV5-4 and TRBJ1-5; possibly TRBD1 for D (5 bases). Trimming removed 4 bases from V and 3 bases from J, with 11 bases in between. The germline V gene encodes CDR1 SGHNT and CDR2 YYREEE (reference sequence). This CDR3 is built from 14 residues. The DNA of the CDR3 is TGTGCCAGCAGCCTGGGGGGTCCCAATCAGCCCCAGCATTTT. It codes for CASSLGGPNQPQHF.

CDR3 DNA sequence: TGTGCCAGCAGCCTCCCCCCTGGAAACACTGAAGCTTTCTTT. This encodes CASSLPPGNTEAFF. The V call is TRBV12-3 or TRBV12-4, the J call TRBJ1-1, with unresolved D. The CDR3 has 14 residues. Trimming shortened V by 6 bases and J by 2 bases, and 13 bases separated the two germline ends.

This clonotype was picked up many times. The chain carries TRBV5-5 and TRBJ2-3; 10 bases fit TRBD2. From germline, CDR1 is SGHKS and CDR2 YYEKEE (reference sequence). Trimming removed 4 bases from V and 1 base from J; junction bases left unmatched: 6. This CDR3 comprises 16 residues. The CDR3 coding sequence is TGTGCCAGCAGCACCGGGCTAGCGGGAGGCACAGATACGCAGTATTTT. This translates into CASSTGLAGGTDTQYF.

A remark on this clonotype: Being one base from a much bigger clone, this may be a read error. The CDR3 region is CASSLMQGASTDTRYF. The CDR3 bases are TGTGCCAGCAGCCTCATGCAGGGGGCCTCCACAGATACGCGGTATTTT. This sequence joins TRBV7-2 and TRBJ2-3, with 8 bases lining up with TRBD1. CDR1 and CDR2 (germline): SGHTA, FQGNSA. The CDR3 length is 16 residues.

As for this clonotype: At one end, the junction sequence differs from germline, possibly due to a read error. The CDR3 DNA follows: TGTGCCAGCAGCGTACTGATAGGGACAGGGGTTGGGACCGGGGGGCTGTTTTTT. Amino acids: CASSVLIGTGVGTGGLFF. V is TRBV9 and J is TRBJ2-2, with TRBD1 matching 10 bases. The CDR3 contains 18 residues. Germline V lookup: CDR1 SGDLS, CDR2 YYNGEE.

The chain has TRBV11-3 and TRBJ2-1, with 10 bases aligning to TRBD1. The germline V gene has CDR1 SGHNT and CDR2 YENEEA. This CDR3 spans 15 amino acids. Trimming cost V 5 bases and J 2 bases; bases outside gene matches: 3. The CDR3 coding sequence is TGTGCCAGCAGCACCGGGACAGGGGCCTACAATGAGCAGTTCTTC. Its translation: CASSTGTGAYNEQFF.

The chain combines TRBV7-8 with TRBJ1-2; D may be TRBD1 (5 bases). This CDR3 spans 14 amino acids. Germline V gives CDR1 SGHVS, CDR2 FQNEAQ. The V and J ends lost 2 bases and 2 bases respectively, with 9 bases between them. For the CDR3, the DNA is TGTGCCAGCAGCTTATATGACAGAAACTATGGCTACACCTTC. Translated, it gives CASSLYDRNYGYTF.

In this sample, this clonotype turned up a few times. The gene calls are TRBV18 and TRBJ2-1; D is ambiguous. V was clipped by 1 base and J by 0 bases, with 10 bases between them. The CDR3 totals 16 residues. CDR1 KGHSH and CDR2 LQKENI come from the germline V gene. CDR3 sequence: CASSPLAGRSYNEQFF. CDR3 DNA sequence: TGTGCCAGCTCACCACTTGCAGGCCGCTCCTACAATGAGCAGTTCTTC.

In its sample, this clonotype was seen many times. The J gene is TRBJ2-6, the V gene TRBV27; 8 bases agree with TRBD1. This CDR3 region has 17 residues. V trimming: 6 bases; J trimming: 2 bases; junction bases outside the gene matches: 9. Germline loops: CDR1 MNHEY, CDR2 SMNVEV (reference sequence). The CDR3 spells CASSDRGGFTGANVLTF. The CDR3 coding sequence is TGTGCCAGCAGCGACAGGGGCGGGTTTACTGGGGCCAACGTCCTGACTTTC.

V and J are TRBV7-9 and TRBJ2-1, with D unresolved. There are 13 residues in the CDR3. V was shortened by 6 bases and J by 3 bases, with 9 bases between the two germline ends. CDR1 is SEHNR and CDR2 is FQNEAQ in the germline V gene (reference sequence). CDR3 nucleotides: TGTGCCAGCAGGAAGACTCACTACAATGAGCAGTTCTTC. Protein: CASRKTHYNEQFF.